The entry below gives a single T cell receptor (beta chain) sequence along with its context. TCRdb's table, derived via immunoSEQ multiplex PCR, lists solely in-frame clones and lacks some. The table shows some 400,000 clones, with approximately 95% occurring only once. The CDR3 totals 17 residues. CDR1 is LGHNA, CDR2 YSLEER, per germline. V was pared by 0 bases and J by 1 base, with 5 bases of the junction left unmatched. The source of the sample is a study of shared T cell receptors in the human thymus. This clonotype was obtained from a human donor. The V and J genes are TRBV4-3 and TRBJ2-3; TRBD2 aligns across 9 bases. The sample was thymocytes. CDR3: CASSQEFLAGRTDTQYF. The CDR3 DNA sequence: TGCGCCAGCAGCCAAGAGTTTCTAGCGGGACGCACAGATACGCAGTATTTT.